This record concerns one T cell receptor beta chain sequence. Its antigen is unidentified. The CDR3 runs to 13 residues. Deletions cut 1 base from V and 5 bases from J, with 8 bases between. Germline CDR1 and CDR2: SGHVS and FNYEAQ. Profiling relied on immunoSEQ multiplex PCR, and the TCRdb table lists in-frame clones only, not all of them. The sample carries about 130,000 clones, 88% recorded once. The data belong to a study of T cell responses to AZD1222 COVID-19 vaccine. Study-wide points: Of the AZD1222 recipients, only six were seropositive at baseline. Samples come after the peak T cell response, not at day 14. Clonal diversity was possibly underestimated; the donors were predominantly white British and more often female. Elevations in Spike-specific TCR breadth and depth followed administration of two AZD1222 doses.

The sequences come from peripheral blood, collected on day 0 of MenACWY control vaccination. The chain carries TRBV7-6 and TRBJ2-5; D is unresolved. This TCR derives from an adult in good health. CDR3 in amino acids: CASSLGPVETQYF. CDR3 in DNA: TGTGCCAGCAGCTTAGGGCCCGTTGAGACCCAGTACTTC.